The rows below give T cell receptor beta chains drawn from one sample of a study of blood T cell repertoires in COVID-19. Profiled with immunoSEQ multiplex PCR; TCRdb holds only in-frame clones, not every one. The sample records 250,000 or so clones, roughly 86% being singletons. The specimen was peripheral blood. The receptor source for this set is a man older than 75 with acute or convalescent COVID-19. The CDR3 runs from the conserved cysteine through the conserved F or W. D genes are given only for firm matches. Clone sizes are given selectively: once, few, many, or a class where the clone is expanded.

>TRBV27|TRBJ1-1|-|TRBD1|16
TGTGCCAGCAGTTCACAGGGGGGACCCATGAACACTGAAGCTTTCTTT
CASSSQGGPMNTEAFF
>TRBV19|TRBJ2-3|-|TRBD2|17
TGTGCCAGTAGTACACCGGGACTAGCGGGAGGGGCAGATACGCAGTATTTT
CASSTPGLAGGADTQYF
>TRBV19|TRBJ2-2|-|-|14
TGTGCCAGTAGTGAGACCAGGGGTACCGGGGAGCTGTTTTTT
CASSETRGTGELFF
>TRBV7-9|TRBJ2-7|-|TRBD1|12
TGTGCCAGCGGACAGGTCTCCTACGAGCAGTACTTC
CASGQVSYEQYF
>TRBV7-2|TRBJ2-1|-|-|16
TGTGCCAGCAGCTTAGCGTCAGGAAACTCCTACAATGAGCAGTTCTTC
CASSLASGNSYNEQFF
>TRBV5-1|TRBJ2-1|-|TRBD1|18
TGCGCCAGCAGCTTCTCCTCGCGGGGACAGGGGAATTACAATGAGCAGTTCTTC
CASSFSSRGQGNYNEQFF
>TRBV5-1|TRBJ2-3|once|-|14
TGCGCCAGCAGGCGGCAGCCCAGCACAGATACGCAGTATTTT
CASRRQPSTDTQYF
>TRBV9|TRBJ2-2|-|-|13
TGTGCCAGCCAGCGACCGGTCACCGGGGAGCTGTTTTTT
CASQRPVTGELFF
>TRBV3-1/TRBV3-2|TRBJ2-3|-|TRBD2|17
TGTGCCAGCAGCCAAGTCTTAACTAGCGGGAAGACAGATACGCAGTATTTT
CASSQVLTSGKTDTQYF
>TRBV4-1|TRBJ2-7|-|TRBD1|16
TGCGCCAGCAGCCAAGGACAGGGGACCCCAACCTACGAGCAGTACTTC
CASSQGQGTPTYEQYF
>TRBV6-4|TRBJ2-1|-|TRBD2|14
TGTGCCAGCAGTTCTAGCGGGAGGGCGACTGAGCAGTTCTTC
CASSSSGRATEQFF
>TRBV6-1|TRBJ1-1|-|-|18
TGTGCCAGCAGTGTGAAAAAGGGGCAGGGTGGCATGAACACTGAAGCTTTCTTT
CASSVKKGQGGMNTEAFF
>TRBV10-3|TRBJ1-1|-|-|17
TGTGCCATCAGTGAGTCGGTAAGAGGCCGGGGGGACACTGAAGCTTTCTTT
CAISESVRGRGDTEAFF
>TRBV3-1/TRBV3-2|TRBJ2-3|-|TRBD2|18
TGTGCCAGCAGCCAAGTGGAGAACGGGGGGGCCCTAGGAGATACGCAGTATTTT
CASSQVENGGALGDTQYF
>TRBV3-1/TRBV3-2|TRBJ1-2|-|-|17
TGTGCCAGCAGCCAAATAAGCGGGGGTAGCTCAATTCGGGGCTACACCTTC
CASSQISGGSSIRGYTF
>TRBV7-2|TRBJ2-7|-|TRBD1|14
TGTGCCAGCAACCCATCCAGGGGGAACTACGAGCAGTACTTC
CASNPSRGNYEQYF
>TRBV5-1|TRBJ2-5|once|-|14
TGCGCCAGCAGCTTTGGCCGCTCGGGAGAGACCCAGTACTTC
CASSFGRSGETQYF
>TRBV6-1|TRBJ2-7|-|-|18
TGTGCCAGCAGTGACTTTACATCCAGGACACCGGTCCCCTACGAGCAGTACTTC
CASSDFTSRTPVPYEQYF
>TRBV2|TRBJ2-1|-|TRBD2|17
TGTGCCAGCAGCACACCTCTAGCGGGAGGGCCAAGGAATGAGCAGTTCTTC
CASSTPLAGGPRNEQFF
>TRBV2|TRBJ1-6|-|-|14
TGTGCCAGCATGGAGGGAGGACGTAATTCACCCCTCCACTTT
CASMEGGRNSPLHF
>TRBV15|TRBJ2-7|once|-|17
TGTGCCACCAGCAGATCCGTTGACAGACCTAGCTCCTACGAGCAGTACTTC
CATSRSVDRPSSYEQYF
>TRBV11-3|TRBJ2-2|-|TRBD2|16
TGTGCCAGCAGCCTGGGACTAGCGGGGACCACCGGGGAGCTGTTTTTT
CASSLGLAGTTGELFF
>TRBV6-5|TRBJ2-7|-|TRBD2|16
TGTGCCAGCAGTTACTCGTGGCTAGCGGGAGGCCACGAGCAGTACTTC
CASSYSWLAGGHEQYF
>TRBV24-1|TRBJ2-6|-|-|18
TGTGCCACCAGTGCCTCTAATGTCGTCCCAAGCGGGGCCAACGTCCTGACTTTC
CATSASNVVPSGANVLTF
>TRBV28|TRBJ1-1|-|-|13
TGTGCCACCTTGACAAGCATGAACACTGAAGCTTTCTTT
CATLTSMNTEAFF
>TRBV28|TRBJ2-1|once|-|15
TGTGCCAGCAGTTCTAGCCCCCGGAGCTACAATGAGCAGTTCTTC
CASSSSPRSYNEQFF
>TRBV19|TRBJ1-1|once|TRBD1|14
TGTGCCAGTAGTGTCAACAGGGGAAGGACTGAAGCTTTCTTT
CASSVNRGRTEAFF
>TRBV28|TRBJ1-3|-|-|14
TGTGCCAGCATCTCCATGGGGACAGGAAACACCATATATTTT
CASISMGTGNTIYF
>TRBV5-8|TRBJ2-7|once|TRBD2|15
TGTGCCAGCACCGCGGGGGGGGCCTCCCGGCACGAGCAGTACTTC
CASTAGGASRHEQYF
>TRBV5-5|TRBJ2-7|-|-|14
TGTGCCAGCAGCTGGGTACAGGGCTTTGGCGAGCAGTACTTC
CASSWVQGFGEQYF
>TRBV6-5|TRBJ1-6|-|-|15
TGTGCCAGCAGCCCCCGAGCGGAGGGCAATTCACCCCTCCACTTT
CASSPRAEGNSPLHF
>TRBV4-2|TRBJ1-1|-|TRBD1|14
TGTGCCAGCAGCCAAGAAACAGGGGAAGATGAAGCTTTCTTT
CASSQETGEDEAFF
>TRBV15|TRBJ2-2|-|-|16
TGTGCCACCACCCCGAGGGGGGGGCGAGACACCGGGGAGCTGTTTTTT
CATTPRGGRDTGELFF
>TRBV2|TRBJ2-6|-|-|15
TGTGCCAGTACGGACAGAGCCTCTGGGGCCAACGTCCTGACTTTC
CASTDRASGANVLTF
>TRBV29-1|TRBJ1-1|once|-|13
TGCAGCGTTGTCCGTAAATTAAACACTGAAGCTTTCTTT
CSVVRKLNTEAFF
>TRBV7-8|TRBJ2-1|-|TRBD1|15
TGTGCCAGCACTCCTCTAGGGGGCTTATACAATGAGCAGTTCTTC
CASTPLGGLYNEQFF